The entry below gives a single T cell receptor beta chain sequence along with its context. As yet, its antigen is unknown. The data were taken from a study of cytotoxic CD8 clonotypes in ibrutinib-treated CLL. Points from the study as a whole: Public clonotypes, an uncommon group, contracted or remained stable on treatment.

TCRdb's copy holds only in-frame clones and misses some; the assay was immunoSEQ multiplex PCR. The sample holds some 84,000 clones; about 86% are singletons and the top ten take about 5.8%. This CDR3 has 16 amino acids. The ends were cut back, 3 bases at V and 8 bases at J, with 19 bases in the middle. The germline V gene has CDR1 KGHSH and CDR2 LQKENI. The TCR comes from a human donor with chronic lymphocytic leukemia. The chain has TRBV18 and TRBJ1-4; no reliable D call. The starting material was PBMCs, obtained before ibrutinib treatment. The CDR3 region has the DNA TGTGCCAGCTCACCTAATATGTGGGCTGAGGCGGAAAAACTGTTTTTT. Translated: CASSPNMWAEAEKLFF. Full variable domain (outside the CDR3, taken from reference TRBV18 and TRBJ1-4): NAGVMQNPRHLVRRRGQEARLRCSPMKGHSHVYWYRQLPEEGLKFMVYLQKENIIDESGMPKERFSAEFPKEGPSILRIQQVVRGDSAAYFCASSPNMWAEAEKLFFGSGTQLSVL.